These 5 T cell receptor beta chains share one sample of origin, sequenced in a study of blood T cell repertoires in COVID-19. Only in-frame clones appear in the TCRdb table, and some are missing; sequencing was by immunoSEQ multiplex PCR. The table shows fewer than 400,000 clones, with roughly 90% occurring only once. Sequencing used PBMCs or T cells enriched from blood (not recorded which). The receptors derive from a woman in her 30s who had recovered from COVID-19.

This chain joins TRBV10-2 and TRBJ2-5, with TRBD2 identical over 8 bases. J was trimmed by 4 bases and V by 7 bases; bases with no gene match: 5. This CDR3 has 13 amino acids. Germline V gene data show CDR1 as WSHSY and CDR2 as SAAADI. In DNA form, the CDR3 reads TGCGCCAGCAAACCAGCGGGAGCAGAGACCCAGTACTTC. Amino acids: CASKPAGAETQYF.

This chain links TRBV2 with TRBJ2-3; 10 nucleotides agree with TRBD1. After removal of 4 bases from V and 3 bases from J, the junction contained 4 bases not matched to a gene. Per the germline V gene, CDR1 is SNHLY and CDR2 is FYNNEI. This CDR3 spans 15 amino acids. The CDR3 loop reads CASSGQGAETDTQYF. The DNA for the CDR3 is TGTGCCAGCAGTGGACAGGGGGCTGAAACAGATACGCAGTATTTT. The full variable domain, in which reference TRBV2 and TRBJ2-3 provide the parts outside the CDR3, is EPEVTQTPSHQVTQMGQEVILRCVPISNHLYFYWYRQILGQKVEFLVSFYNNEISEKSEIFDDQFSVERPDGSNFTLKIRSTKLEDSAMYFCASSGQGAETDTQYFGPGTRLTVL.

This clone was detected a few times. The CDR3 loop is CASTMGPRQFF. DNA of the CDR3: TGTGCCAGCACCATGGGGCCTAGGCAGTTCTTC. J is TRBJ2-1 and V is TRBV27, with D perhaps matching TRBD1 (5 bases). The ends were cut back, 7 bases at V and 12 bases at J, with 13 bases in the middle. The CDR3 consists of 11 residues. Germline assignment: CDR1 MNHEY and CDR2 SMNVEV (reference sequence).

On this clone: An end of the junction does not agree with germline; a read error may underlie this. The rearrangement links TRBV29-1 to TRBJ1-2; weak D call: TRBD1 (5 bases). The V gene's germline CDR1 is SQVTM and CDR2 ANQGSEA. This CDR3 comprises 11 residues. The chain's CDR3 is CSFETVYGYTF. Written as DNA, the CDR3 is TGCAGCTTTGAGACAGTTTATGGCTACACCTTC.

CDR3 in amino acids: CASSDPGQGAGETQYF. In DNA, the CDR3 is TGTGCCAGCAGTGATCCGGGACAGGGGGCGGGAGAGACCCAGTACTTC. V and J are TRBV6-1 and TRBJ2-5; 12 bases fit TRBD1. The trim removed 3 bases at V and 4 bases at J, leaving 6 bases unmatched. The CDR3 spans 16 residues. Germline V lookup: CDR1 MNHNS, CDR2 SASEGT.